The 14 T cell receptor beta chains below come from one sample, sequenced in a study of blood T cell repertoires in COVID-19. Produced via immunoSEQ multiplex PCR; TCRdb's table is partial and in-frame only. The sample has about 88,000 clones, roughly 89% seen once. Input material: peripheral blood. These TCRs come from a woman of 80 years or more with active COVID-19.

The rearrangement links TRBV28 to TRBJ2-3; 7 positions match TRBD2. Trimming at V came to 1 base and at J to 3 bases, leaving 4 bases not matched to a gene. Per germline, CDR1 MDHEN and CDR2 SYDVKM. The CDR3 length is 15 residues. The CDR3: CASSLFGRFTDTQYF. The CDR3, as DNA: TGTGCCAGCAGTTTATTCGGGAGGTTTACAGATACGCAGTATTTT.

CDR3 coding DNA: TGTGCCAGCAGCCCACACAGGGGAAACACTGAAGCTTTCTTT. Translated, it gives CASSPHRGNTEAFF. The chain employs TRBV14 and TRBJ1-1, with 7 bases lining up with TRBD1. In germline, CDR1 is SGHDN, CDR2 FVKESK. CDR3 length: 14 amino acids. The V gene end was trimmed by 4 bases and the J gene end by 2 bases; junction bases not matched to a gene: 4.

The chain couples TRBV9 to TRBJ2-3; D possibly corresponds to TRBD1 (5 bases). Deletions cut 2 bases from V and 5 bases from J, with 6 bases between. Germline assignment: CDR1 SGDLS and CDR2 YYNGEE. CDR3 length: 12 residues. CDR3 DNA: TGTGCCAGCAGCGTTCAGGGAGATACGCAGTATTTT. It specifies CASSVQGDTQYF.

This chain links TRBV28 with TRBJ2-3; 11 nucleotides match TRBD2. The CDR3 runs to 20 residues. Germline values: CDR1 MDHEN, CDR2 SYDVKM. The V gene end was trimmed by 8 bases and the J gene end by 2 bases; junction bases not matched to a gene: 21. CDR3 coding DNA: TGTGCCAGCCCTCCGGGACTAGCGGTCCAGCCCTCTTTTTCCACAGATACGCAGTATTTT. This encodes CASPPGLAVQPSFSTDTQYF.

Only one count was recorded for this clone. The V gene is TRBV6-5, the J gene TRBJ1-4; no clear D. The V gene's germline CDR1 is MNHEY and CDR2 SVGAGI. The CDR3 is 15 amino acids. Deletions cut 5 bases from V and 5 bases from J, with 15 bases between. The CDR3 region has the DNA TGTGCCAGCAGTCCCGCGAGGGCAGAAAATGAAAAACTGTTTTTT. Translation: CASSPARAENEKLFF.

The chain recombines TRBV19 with TRBJ2-1, with 9 bases lining up with TRBD2. The CDR3 length is 15 residues. Germline lookup yields CDR1 LNHDA and CDR2 SQIVND (reference sequence). The trim removed 1 base at V and 5 bases at J, leaving 3 bases unmatched. CDR3 sequence reads: CASSIGIAGDNEQFF. In DNA, the CDR3 is TGTGCCAGTAGTATAGGGATAGCGGGGGACAATGAGCAGTTCTTC.

The genes are TRBV27 and TRBJ1-5; 7 nucleotides match TRBD1. V was pared by 4 bases and J by 7 bases, with 7 bases of the junction left unmatched. The CDR3 has 14 residues. CDR1 is MNHEY, CDR2 SMNVEV, per germline (reference sequence). The CDR3 loop reads CASSSHRGSQPQHF. In DNA form, the CDR3 reads TGTGCCAGCAGTTCCCACAGGGGTTCCCAGCCCCAGCATTTT.

V gene TRBV21-1 combines with J gene TRBJ1-1; the table's D call, TRBD1, has no DNA check behind it. TRBV21-1 is listed as a pseudogene. The CDR3 covers 13 residues. The CDR3 protein is CASSVQNHTEAFF. CDR3 in DNA: TGTGCCAGCAGCGTACAGAACCACACTGAAGCTTTCTTT.

The chain recombines TRBV20-1 with TRBJ2-7; D unclear. Trimming removed 3 bases at V and 6 bases at J, with 12 bases between. The germline V gene encodes CDR1 DFQATT and CDR2 SNEGSKA (reference sequence). CDR3 length: 12 residues. The CDR3: CSASLSGREQYF. The DNA for the CDR3 is TGCAGTGCTAGTCTTTCGGGTCGCGAGCAGTACTTC.

V and J are TRBV4-2 and TRBJ1-2; D perhaps matches TRBD1 (5 bases). CDR1 and CDR2 (germline): LGHNA, YNFKEQ. The CDR3 totals 14 residues. Trimming stripped 1 base from V and 8 bases from J, with 14 bases between. Here the CDR3 reads CASSQAGTRGGYTF. CDR3 nucleotide sequence: TGTGCCAGCAGCCAAGCCGGGACTAGGGGAGGCTACACCTTC.

V is TRBV19 and J is TRBJ1-5; D possibly corresponds to TRBD1 (5 bases). This CDR3 is 14 amino acids long. The germline V and J ends were trimmed by 4 bases and 6 bases, with 13 bases remaining between them. CDR1 and CDR2 (germline): LNHDA, SQIVND (reference sequence). The CDR3 DNA follows: TGTGCCAGTAGTACGAACCAGGGCCCTCAGCCCCAGCATTTT. Its translation is CASSTNQGPQPQHF.

The chain combines TRBV6-4 with TRBJ2-1; 13 positions match TRBD2. This CDR3 spans 18 amino acids. Germline-derived CDR1 and CDR2 are MRHNA and SNTAGT. Trimming at V came to 2 bases and at J to 3 bases, leaving 7 bases not matched to a gene. The CDR3 region is CASSDRDTSGRDYNEQFF. The DNA of the CDR3 is TGTGCCAGCAGTGACCGGGACACTAGCGGGAGGGACTACAATGAGCAGTTCTTC.

The rearrangement uses TRBV28 and TRBJ1-4; no firm D call. This CDR3 comprises 13 residues. V lost 6 bases and J lost 2, with 7 bases in between. The germline CDR1 and CDR2 sequences are MDHEN and SYDVKM. Written as DNA, the CDR3 is TGTGCCAGCAGGGAGTATACTAATGAAAAACTGTTTTTT. Translation gives CASREYTNEKLFF.

The chain combines TRBV4-2 with TRBJ2-2, with D perhaps TRBD2 (6 bases). V was shortened by 2 bases and J by 2 bases, with 12 bases between the two germline ends. Germline values: CDR1 LGHNA, CDR2 YNFKEQ. The CDR3 covers 16 residues. Written as DNA, the CDR3 is TGTGCCAGCAGCCAATTTAGCGGAGCCAACACCGGGGAGCTGTTTTTT. Protein sequence: CASSQFSGANTGELFF.